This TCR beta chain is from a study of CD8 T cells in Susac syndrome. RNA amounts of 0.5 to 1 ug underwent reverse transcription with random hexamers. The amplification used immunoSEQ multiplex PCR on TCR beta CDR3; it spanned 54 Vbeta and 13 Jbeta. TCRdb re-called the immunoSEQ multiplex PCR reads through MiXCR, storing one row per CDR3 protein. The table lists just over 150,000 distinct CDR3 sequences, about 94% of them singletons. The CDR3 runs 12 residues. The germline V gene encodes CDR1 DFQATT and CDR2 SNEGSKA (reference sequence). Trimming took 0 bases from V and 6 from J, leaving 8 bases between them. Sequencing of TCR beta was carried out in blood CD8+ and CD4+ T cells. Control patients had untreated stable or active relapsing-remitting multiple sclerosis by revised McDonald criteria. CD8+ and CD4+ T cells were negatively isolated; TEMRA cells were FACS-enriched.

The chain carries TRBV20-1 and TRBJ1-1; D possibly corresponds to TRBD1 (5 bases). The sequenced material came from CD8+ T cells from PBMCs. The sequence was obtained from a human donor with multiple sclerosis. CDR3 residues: CSARERDAEAFF. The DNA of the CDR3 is TGCAGTGCTAGAGAGCGGGACGCTGAAGCTTTCTTT.